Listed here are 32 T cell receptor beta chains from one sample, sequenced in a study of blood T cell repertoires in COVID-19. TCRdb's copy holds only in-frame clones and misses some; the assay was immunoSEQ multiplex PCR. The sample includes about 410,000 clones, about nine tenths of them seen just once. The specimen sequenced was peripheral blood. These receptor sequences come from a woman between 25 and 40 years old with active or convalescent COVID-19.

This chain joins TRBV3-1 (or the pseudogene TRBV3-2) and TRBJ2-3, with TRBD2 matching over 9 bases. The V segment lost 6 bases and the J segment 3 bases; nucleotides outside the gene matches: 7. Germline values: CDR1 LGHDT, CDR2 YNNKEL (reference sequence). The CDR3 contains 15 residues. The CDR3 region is CASSAASGATDTQYF. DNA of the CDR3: TGTGCCAGCAGTGCGGCTAGCGGGGCGACAGATACGCAGTATTTT.

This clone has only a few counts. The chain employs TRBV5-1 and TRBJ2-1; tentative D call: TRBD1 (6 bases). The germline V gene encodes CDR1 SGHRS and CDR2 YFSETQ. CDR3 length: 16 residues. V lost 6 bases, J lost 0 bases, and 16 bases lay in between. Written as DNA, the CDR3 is TGCGCCAGCACCAGGGGTGGGGCTAGCTCCTACAATGAGCAGTTCTTC. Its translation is CASTRGGASSYNEQFF.

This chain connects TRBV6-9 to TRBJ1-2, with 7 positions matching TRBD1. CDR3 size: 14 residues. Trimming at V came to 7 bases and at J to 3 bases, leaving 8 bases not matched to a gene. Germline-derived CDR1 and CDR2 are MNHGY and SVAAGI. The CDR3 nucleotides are TGTGCCAGCATCGCAGACAGGGTGGACTATGGCTACACCTTC. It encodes CASIADRVDYGYTF.

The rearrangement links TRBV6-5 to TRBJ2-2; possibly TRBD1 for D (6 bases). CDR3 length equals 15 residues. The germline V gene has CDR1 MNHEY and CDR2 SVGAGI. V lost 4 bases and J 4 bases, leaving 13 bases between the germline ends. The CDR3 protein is CASSSRQVLTGELFF. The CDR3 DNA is TGTGCCAGCAGTTCCCGACAGGTTCTCACCGGGGAGCTGTTTTTT.

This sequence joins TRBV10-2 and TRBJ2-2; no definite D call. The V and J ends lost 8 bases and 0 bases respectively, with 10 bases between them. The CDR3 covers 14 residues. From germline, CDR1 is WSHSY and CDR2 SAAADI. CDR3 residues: CASSGPANTGELFF. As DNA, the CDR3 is TGCGCCAGCTCAGGCCCTGCGAACACCGGGGAGCTGTTTTTT.

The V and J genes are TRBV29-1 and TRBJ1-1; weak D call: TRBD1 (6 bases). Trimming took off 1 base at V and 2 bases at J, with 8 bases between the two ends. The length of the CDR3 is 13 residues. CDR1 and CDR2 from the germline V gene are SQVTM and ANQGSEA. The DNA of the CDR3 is TGCAGCGTTGAAGCACAGGGTAACACTGAAGCTTTCTTT. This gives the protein CSVEAQGNTEAFF.

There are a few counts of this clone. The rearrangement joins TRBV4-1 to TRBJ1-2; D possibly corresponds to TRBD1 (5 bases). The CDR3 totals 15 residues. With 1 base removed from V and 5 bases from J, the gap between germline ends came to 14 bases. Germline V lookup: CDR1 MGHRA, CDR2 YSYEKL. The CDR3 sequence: CASSQGWRGAYGYTF. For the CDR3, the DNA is TGCGCCAGCAGCCAAGGGTGGAGGGGCGCATATGGCTACACCTTC.

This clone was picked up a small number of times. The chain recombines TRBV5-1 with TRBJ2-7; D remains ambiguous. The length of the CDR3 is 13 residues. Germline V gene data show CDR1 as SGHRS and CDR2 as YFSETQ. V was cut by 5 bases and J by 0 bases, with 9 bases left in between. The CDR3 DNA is TGCGCCAGCAGGAGGTACGACTCCTACGAGCAGTACTTC. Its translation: CASRRYDSYEQYF.

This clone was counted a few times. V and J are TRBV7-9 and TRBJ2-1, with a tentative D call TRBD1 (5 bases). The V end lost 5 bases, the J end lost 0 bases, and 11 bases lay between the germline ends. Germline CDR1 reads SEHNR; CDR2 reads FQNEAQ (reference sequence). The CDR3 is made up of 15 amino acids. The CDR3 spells CASSPRGGSYNEQFF. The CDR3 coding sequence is TGTGCCAGCAGCCCAAGGGGCGGCTCCTACAATGAGCAGTTCTTC.

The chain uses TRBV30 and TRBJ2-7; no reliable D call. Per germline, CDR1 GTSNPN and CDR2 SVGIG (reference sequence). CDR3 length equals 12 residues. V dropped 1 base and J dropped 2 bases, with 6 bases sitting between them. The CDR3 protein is CAWSASAYEQYF. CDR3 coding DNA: TGTGCCTGGAGTGCCAGTGCCTACGAGCAGTACTTC.

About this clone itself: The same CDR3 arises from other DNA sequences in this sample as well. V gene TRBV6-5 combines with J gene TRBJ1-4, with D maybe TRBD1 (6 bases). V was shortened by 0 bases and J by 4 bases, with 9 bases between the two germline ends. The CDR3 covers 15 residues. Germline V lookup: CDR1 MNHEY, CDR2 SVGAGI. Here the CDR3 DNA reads TGTGCCAGCAGTTACTCGACAGGTCGTAATGAAAAACTGTTTTTT. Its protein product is CASSYSTGRNEKLFF.

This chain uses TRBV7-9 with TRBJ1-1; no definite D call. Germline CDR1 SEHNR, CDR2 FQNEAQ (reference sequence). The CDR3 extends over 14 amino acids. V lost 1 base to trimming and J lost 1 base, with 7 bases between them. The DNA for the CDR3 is TGTGCCAGCAGCTTAGGCCGCGAGAACACTGAAGCTTTCTTT. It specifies CASSLGRENTEAFF.

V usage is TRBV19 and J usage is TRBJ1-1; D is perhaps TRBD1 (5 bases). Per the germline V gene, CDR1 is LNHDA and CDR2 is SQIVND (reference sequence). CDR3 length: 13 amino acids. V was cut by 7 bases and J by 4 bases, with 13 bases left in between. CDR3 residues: CASKSGVGTEAFF. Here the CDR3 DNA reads TGTGCCAGTAAATCGGGGGTAGGCACTGAAGCTTTCTTT.

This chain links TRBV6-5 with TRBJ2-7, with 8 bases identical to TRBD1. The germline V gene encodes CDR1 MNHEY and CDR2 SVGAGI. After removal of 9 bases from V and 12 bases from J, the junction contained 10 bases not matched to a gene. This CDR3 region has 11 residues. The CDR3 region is CASNGQGEGYF. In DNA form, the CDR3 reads TGTGCCAGTAACGGACAGGGTGAGGGGTACTTC.

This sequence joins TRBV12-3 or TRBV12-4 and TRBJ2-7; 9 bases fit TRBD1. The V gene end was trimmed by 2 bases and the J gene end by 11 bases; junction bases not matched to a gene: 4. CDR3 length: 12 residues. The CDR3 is CASSLTGDREYF. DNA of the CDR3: TGTGCCAGCAGTTTAACGGGGGACAGGGAGTACTTC.

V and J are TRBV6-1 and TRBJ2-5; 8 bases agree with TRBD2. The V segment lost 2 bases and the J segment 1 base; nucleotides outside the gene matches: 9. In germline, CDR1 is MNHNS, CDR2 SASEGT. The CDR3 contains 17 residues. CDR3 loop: CASSESRSGGVQETQYF. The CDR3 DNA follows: TGTGCCAGCAGTGAAAGTCGGAGCGGGGGTGTCCAAGAGACCCAGTACTTC.

This CDR3 reads CASSPTGKNTEAFF. Written as DNA, the CDR3 is TGTGCCAGCTCACCAACAGGGAAGAACACTGAAGCTTTCTTT. The chain employs TRBV18 and TRBJ1-1; D is possibly TRBD1 (6 bases). The CDR3 contains 14 residues. The germline gives CDR1 KGHSH, CDR2 LQKENI. Trimming removed 2 bases at V and 1 base at J, with 8 bases between. Variable domain in full (rest from reference TRBV18 and TRBJ1-1): NAGVMQNPRHLVRRRGQEARLRCSPMKGHSHVYWYRQLPEEGLKFMVYLQKENIIDESGMPKERFSAEFPKEGPSILRIQQVVRGDSAAYFCASSPTGKNTEAFFGQGTRLTVV.

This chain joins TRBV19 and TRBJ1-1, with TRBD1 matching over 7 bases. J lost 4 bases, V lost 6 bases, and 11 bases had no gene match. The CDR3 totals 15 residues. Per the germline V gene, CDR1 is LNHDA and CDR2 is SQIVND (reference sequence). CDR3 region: CASREDRAYSTEAFF. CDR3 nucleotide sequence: TGTGCCAGTAGGGAAGACAGGGCCTATAGCACTGAAGCTTTCTTT.

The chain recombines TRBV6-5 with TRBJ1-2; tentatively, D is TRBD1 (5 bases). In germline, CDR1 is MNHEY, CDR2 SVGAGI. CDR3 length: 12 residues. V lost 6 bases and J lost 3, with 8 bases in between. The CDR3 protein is CASRSTDYGYTF. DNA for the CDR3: TGTGCCAGCAGGTCGACAGACTATGGCTACACCTTC.

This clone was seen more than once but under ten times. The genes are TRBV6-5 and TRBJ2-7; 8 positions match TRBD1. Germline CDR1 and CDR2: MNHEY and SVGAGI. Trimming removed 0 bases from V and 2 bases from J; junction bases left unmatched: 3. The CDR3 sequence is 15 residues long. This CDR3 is CASSYSIRGPYEQYF. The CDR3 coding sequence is TGTGCCAGCAGTTACTCGATCAGGGGGCCCTACGAGCAGTACTTC.

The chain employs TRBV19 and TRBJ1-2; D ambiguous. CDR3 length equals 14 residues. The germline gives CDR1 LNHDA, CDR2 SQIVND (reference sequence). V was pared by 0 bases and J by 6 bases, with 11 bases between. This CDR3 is CASSIDGLSDGYTF. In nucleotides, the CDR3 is TGTGCCAGTAGTATAGACGGGTTATCGGATGGCTACACCTTC.

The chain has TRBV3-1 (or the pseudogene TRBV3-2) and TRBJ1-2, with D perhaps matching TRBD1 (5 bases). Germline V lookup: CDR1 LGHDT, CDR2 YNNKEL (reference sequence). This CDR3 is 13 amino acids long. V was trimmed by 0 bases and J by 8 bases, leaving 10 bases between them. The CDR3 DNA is TGTGCCAGCAGCCAAGAGTGGGGCCCCGGCTACACCTTC. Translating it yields CASSQEWGPGYTF.

The CDR3 bases are TGTGCCAGCAGCCCTCACGGCGCCGGGAACCCCAGTGGGGCCAACGTCCTGACTTTC. It codes for CASSPHGAGNPSGANVLTF. The V gene is TRBV9, the J gene TRBJ2-6; maybe TRBD2 (5 bases). The germline V gene has CDR1 SGDLS and CDR2 YYNGEE. Trimming took off 4 bases at V and 3 bases at J, with 23 bases between the two ends. The CDR3 runs to 19 residues.

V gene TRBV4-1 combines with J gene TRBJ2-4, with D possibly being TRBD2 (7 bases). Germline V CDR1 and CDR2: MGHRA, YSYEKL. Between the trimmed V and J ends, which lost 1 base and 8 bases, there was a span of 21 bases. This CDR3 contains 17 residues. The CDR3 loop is CASSQAPLAGAEDIQYF. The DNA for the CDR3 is TGCGCCAGCAGCCAAGCTCCCCTCGCGGGGGCGGAGGACATTCAGTACTTC.

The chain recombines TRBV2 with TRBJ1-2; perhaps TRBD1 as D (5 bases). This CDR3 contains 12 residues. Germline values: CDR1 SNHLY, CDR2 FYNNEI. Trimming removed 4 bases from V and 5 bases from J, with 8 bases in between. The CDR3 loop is CASSGQSYGYTF. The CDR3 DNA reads TGTGCCAGCAGTGGACAGTCTTATGGCTACACCTTC.

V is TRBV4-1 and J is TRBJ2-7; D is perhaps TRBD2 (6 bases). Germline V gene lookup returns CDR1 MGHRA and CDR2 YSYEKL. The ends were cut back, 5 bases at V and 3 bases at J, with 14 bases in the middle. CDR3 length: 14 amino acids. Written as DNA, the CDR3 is TGCGCCAGCAGCTCGGGGGTGTGGATCTACGAGCAGTACTTC. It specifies CASSSGVWIYEQYF.

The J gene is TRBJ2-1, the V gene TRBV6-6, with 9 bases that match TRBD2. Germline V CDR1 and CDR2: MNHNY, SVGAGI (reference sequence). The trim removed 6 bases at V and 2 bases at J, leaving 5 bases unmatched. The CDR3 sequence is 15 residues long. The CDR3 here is CASRRGGSPYNEQFF. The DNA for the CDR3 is TGTGCCAGCAGGCGGGGGGGAAGTCCCTACAATGAGCAGTTCTTC.

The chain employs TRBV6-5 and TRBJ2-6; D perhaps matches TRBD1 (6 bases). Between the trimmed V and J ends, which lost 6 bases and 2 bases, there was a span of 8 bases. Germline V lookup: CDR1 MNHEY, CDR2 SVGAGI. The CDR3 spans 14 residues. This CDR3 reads CASRTGTGANVLTF. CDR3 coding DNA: TGTGCCAGCAGGACAGGTACTGGGGCCAACGTCCTGACTTTC.

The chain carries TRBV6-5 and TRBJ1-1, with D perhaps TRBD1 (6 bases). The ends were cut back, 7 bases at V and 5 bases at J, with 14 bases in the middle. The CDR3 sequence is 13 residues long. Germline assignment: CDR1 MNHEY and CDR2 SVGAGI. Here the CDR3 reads CASNLIQGTEAFF. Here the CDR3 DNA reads TGTGCCAGCAATCTCATTCAGGGGACTGAAGCTTTCTTT.

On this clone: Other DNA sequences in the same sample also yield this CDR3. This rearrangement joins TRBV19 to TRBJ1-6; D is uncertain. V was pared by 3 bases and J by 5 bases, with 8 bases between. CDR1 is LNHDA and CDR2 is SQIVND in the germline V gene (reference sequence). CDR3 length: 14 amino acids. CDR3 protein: CASSIGQNNSPLHF. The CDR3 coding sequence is TGTGCCAGTAGTATTGGGCAGAATAATTCACCCCTCCACTTT.

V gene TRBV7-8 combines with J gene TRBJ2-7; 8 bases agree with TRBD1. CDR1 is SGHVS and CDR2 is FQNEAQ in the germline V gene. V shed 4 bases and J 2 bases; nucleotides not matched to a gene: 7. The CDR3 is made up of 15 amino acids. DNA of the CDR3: TGTGCCAGCAGCTCCCAGGGGGCCTGGACCTACGAGCAGTACTTC. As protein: CASSSQGAWTYEQYF.

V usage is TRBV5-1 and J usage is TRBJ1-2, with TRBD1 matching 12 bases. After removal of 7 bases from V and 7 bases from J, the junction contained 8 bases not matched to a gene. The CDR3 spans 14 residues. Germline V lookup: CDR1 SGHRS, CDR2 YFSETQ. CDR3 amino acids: CASGTGQGAIGYTF. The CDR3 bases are TGCGCCAGCGGAACGGGACAGGGGGCAATTGGCTACACCTTC.